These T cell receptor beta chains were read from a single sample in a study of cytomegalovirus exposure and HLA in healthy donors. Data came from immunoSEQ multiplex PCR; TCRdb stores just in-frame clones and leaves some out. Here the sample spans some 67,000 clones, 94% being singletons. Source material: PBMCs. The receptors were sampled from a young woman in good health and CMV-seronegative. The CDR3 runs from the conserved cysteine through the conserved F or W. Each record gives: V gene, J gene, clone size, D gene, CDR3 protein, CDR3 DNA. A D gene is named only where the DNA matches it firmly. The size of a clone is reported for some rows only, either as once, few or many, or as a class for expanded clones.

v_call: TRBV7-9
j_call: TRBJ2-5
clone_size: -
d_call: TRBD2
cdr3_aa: CASSAGTSGGVETQYF
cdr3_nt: TGTGCCAGCAGCGCTGGGACTAGCGGGGGGGTGGAGACCCAGTACTTC

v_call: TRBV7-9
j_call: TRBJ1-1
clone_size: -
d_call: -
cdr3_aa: CASSPPLLGSTTEAFF
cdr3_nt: TGTGCCAGCAGCCCCCCCTTGTTGGGGAGTACCACTGAAGCTTTCTTT

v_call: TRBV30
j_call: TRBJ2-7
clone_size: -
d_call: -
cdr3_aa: CATEKSSYEQYF
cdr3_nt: TGTGCCACCGAGAAGAGCTCCTACGAGCAGTACTTC

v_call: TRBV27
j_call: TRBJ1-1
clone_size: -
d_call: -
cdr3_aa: CASSLRGGEAFF
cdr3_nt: TGTGCCAGCAGCCTCCGCGGGGGAGAAGCTTTCTTT

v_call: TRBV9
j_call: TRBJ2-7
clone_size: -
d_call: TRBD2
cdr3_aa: CASSAGLAGSYEQYF
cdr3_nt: TGTGCCAGCAGCGCTGGACTAGCGGGATCCTACGAGCAGTACTTC

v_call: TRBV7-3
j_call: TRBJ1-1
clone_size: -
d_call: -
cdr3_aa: CASSQGGGLEAFF
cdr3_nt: TGTGCCAGCAGTCAGGGAGGCGGGCTCGAAGCTTTCTTT

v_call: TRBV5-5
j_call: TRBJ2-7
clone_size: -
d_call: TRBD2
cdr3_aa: CASSVSSGRPHEQYF
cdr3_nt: TGTGCCAGCAGCGTCTCTAGCGGGAGGCCCCACGAGCAGTACTTC

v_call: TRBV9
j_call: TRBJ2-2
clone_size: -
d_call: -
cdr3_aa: CASSVEGHPNTGELFF
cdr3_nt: TGTGCCAGCAGCGTAGAGGGACACCCGAACACCGGGGAGCTGTTTTTT

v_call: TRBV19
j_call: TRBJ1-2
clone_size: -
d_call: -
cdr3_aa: CASSILAANYGYTF
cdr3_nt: TGTGCCAGTAGTATCTTAGCGGCTAACTATGGCTACACCTTC

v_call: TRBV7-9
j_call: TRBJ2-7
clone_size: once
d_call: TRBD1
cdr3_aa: CASSTGQTYEQYF
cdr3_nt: TGTGCCAGCAGCACGGGACAGACCTACGAGCAGTACTTC

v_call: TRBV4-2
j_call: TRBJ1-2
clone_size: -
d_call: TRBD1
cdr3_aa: CASSQNRGDYGYTF
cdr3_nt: TGTGCCAGCAGCCAAAACAGGGGGGACTATGGCTACACCTTC

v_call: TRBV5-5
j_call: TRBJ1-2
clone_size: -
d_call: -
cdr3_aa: CASSGREITNYGYTF
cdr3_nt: TGTGCCAGCAGTGGAAGGGAGATTACTAACTATGGCTACACCTTC

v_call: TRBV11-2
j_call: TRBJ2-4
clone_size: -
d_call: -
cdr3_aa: CASSFRPDKEKNIQYF
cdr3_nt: TGTGCCAGCAGCTTTAGACCCGATAAGGAGAAAAACATTCAGTACTTC

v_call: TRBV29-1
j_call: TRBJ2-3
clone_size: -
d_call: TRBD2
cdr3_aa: CSGGLAGSTDTQYF
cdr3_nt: TGCAGCGGGGGACTAGCGGGTAGCACAGATACGCAGTATTTT

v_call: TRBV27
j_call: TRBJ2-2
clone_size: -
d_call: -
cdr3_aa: CASSSAGELFF
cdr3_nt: TGTGCCAGCAGTTCGGCCGGGGAGCTGTTTTTT

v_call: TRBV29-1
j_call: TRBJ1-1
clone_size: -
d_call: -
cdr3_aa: CSVVGVWTEAFF
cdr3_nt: TGCAGCGTTGTAGGGGTTTGGACTGAAGCTTTCTTT

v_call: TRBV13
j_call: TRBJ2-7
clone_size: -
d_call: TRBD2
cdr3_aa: CASSPVRSSGVYEQYF
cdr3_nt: TGTGCCAGCAGCCCGGTACGTTCTAGCGGGGTTTACGAGCAGTACTTC

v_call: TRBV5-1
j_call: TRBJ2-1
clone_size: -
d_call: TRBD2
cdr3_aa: CASSLALAGGFNEQFF
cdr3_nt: TGCGCCAGCAGCTTGGCCCTAGCGGGGGGGTTCAATGAGCAGTTCTTC

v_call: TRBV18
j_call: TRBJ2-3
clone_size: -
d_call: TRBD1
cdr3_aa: CASSPGQGERDTQYF
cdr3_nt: TGTGCCAGCTCACCCGGACAGGGGGAGAGGGATACGCAGTATTTT

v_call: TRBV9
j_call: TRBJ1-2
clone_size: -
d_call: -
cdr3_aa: CASSVGGGPGYTF
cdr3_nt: TGTGCCAGCAGCGTAGGAGGAGGTCCTGGCTACACCTTC

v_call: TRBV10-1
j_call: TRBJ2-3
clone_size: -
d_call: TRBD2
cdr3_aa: CASSESLLAGADTQYF
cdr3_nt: TGCGCCAGCAGTGAGTCGTTACTAGCGGGTGCAGATACGCAGTATTTT

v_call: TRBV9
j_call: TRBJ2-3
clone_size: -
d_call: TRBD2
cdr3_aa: CASSVRLAGPLGTQYF
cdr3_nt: TGTGCCAGCAGCGTACGTCTAGCGGGGCCTCTAGGTACGCAGTATTTT

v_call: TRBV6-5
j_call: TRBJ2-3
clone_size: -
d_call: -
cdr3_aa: CASSYSITGTDTQYF
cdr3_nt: TGTGCCAGCAGTTACTCGATAACAGGCACAGATACGCAGTATTTT

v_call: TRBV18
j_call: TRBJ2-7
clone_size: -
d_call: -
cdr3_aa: CASSPEYEQYF
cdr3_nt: TGTGCCAGCTCACCCGAGTACGAGCAGTACTTC

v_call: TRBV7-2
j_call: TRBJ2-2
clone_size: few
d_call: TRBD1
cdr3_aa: CASSSQDRGELFF
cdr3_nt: TGTGCCAGCAGCTCCCAGGACAGGGGGGAGCTGTTTTTT

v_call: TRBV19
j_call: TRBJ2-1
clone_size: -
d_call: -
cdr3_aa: CASSRRENIYNEQFF
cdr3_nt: TGTGCCAGTAGTAGACGGGAGAACATTTACAATGAGCAGTTCTTC

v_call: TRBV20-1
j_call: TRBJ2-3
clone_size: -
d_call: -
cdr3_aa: CSVSGDTQYF
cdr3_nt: TGCAGTGTCTCCGGAGATACGCAGTATTTT

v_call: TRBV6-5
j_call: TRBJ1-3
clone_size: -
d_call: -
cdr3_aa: CASSSQGPGNTIYF
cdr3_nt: TGTGCCAGCAGTTCCCAGGGTCCTGGAAACACCATATATTTT

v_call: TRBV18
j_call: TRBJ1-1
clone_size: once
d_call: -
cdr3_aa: CASSPLRAEAFF
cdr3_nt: TGTGCCAGCTCACCCCTCCGGGCTGAAGCTTTCTTT

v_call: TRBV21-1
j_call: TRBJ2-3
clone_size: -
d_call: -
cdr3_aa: CASSKGLPGLSKNICPTDTQYF
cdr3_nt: TGTGCCAGCAGCAAAGGTCTTCCGGGACTTTCGAAGAATATATGCCCAACAGATACGCAGTATTTT

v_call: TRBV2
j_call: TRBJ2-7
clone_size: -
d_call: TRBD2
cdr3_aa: CASSNNGGYEQYF
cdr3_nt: TGTGCCAGCAGTAATAACGGGGGGTACGAGCAGTACTTC

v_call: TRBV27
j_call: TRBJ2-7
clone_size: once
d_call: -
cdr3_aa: CASSLTSLNEQYF
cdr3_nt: TGTGCCAGCAGTTTAACCTCACTAAACGAGCAGTACTTC

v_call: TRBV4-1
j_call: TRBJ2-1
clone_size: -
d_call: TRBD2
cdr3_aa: CASSQKSGRVDEQFF
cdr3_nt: TGCGCCAGCAGCCAAAAAAGCGGGAGGGTGGATGAGCAGTTCTTC

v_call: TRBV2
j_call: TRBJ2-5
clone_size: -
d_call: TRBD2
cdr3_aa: CASISGLAGAQETQYF
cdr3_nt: TGTGCCAGCATTTCAGGACTAGCGGGGGCCCAAGAGACCCAGTACTTC

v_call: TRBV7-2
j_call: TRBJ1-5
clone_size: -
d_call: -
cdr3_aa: CASSLPGQPQHF
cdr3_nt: TGTGCCAGCAGCTTACCGGGACAGCCCCAGCATTTT

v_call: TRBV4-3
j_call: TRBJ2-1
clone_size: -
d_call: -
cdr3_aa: CASSLGQGLSSYNEQFF
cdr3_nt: TGCGCCAGCAGCCTCGGACAGGGACTAAGCTCCTACAATGAGCAGTTCTTC

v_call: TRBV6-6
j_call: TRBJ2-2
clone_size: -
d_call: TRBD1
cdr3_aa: CASSYFSRGRTGELFF
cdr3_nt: TGTGCCAGCAGTTACTTTTCCAGGGGGCGGACCGGGGAGCTGTTTTTT

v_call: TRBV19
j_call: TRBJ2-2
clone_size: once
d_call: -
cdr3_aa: CASTEQGNGELFF
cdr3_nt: TGTGCCAGTACCGAACAGGGAAACGGGGAGCTGTTTTTT

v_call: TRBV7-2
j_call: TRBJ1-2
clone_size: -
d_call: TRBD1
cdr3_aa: CASSTQGYGYTF
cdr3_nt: TGTGCCAGCAGCACACAGGGGTACGGCTACACCTTC

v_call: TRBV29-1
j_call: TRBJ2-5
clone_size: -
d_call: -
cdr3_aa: CSAEVPNRMSQETQYF
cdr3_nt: TGCAGCGCCGAGGTCCCAAACAGGATGTCCCAAGAGACCCAGTACTTC

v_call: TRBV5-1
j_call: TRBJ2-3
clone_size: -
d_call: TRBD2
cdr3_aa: CASSLEGSGGARDTQYF
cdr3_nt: TGCGCCAGCAGCTTGGAGGGTAGCGGGGGGGCAAGAGATACGCAGTATTTT

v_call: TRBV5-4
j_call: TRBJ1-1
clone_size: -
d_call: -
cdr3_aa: CASSFGAGRARKTEAFF
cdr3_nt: TGTGCCAGCAGCTTTGGAGCAGGCAGGGCTAGAAAGACTGAAGCTTTCTTT

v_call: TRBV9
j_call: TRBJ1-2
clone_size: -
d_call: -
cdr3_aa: CASRQGLGYTF
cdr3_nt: TGTGCCAGCAGACAGGGTTTGGGCTACACCTTC

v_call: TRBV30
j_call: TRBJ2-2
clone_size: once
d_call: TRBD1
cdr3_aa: CAFSSWDRVFGELFF
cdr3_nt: TGTGCCTTCTCCTCCTGGGACAGGGTGTTCGGGGAGCTGTTTTTT

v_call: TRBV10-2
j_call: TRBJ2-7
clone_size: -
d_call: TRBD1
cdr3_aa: CASSELGQGYEQYF
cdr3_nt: TGCGCCAGCAGTGAGTTGGGACAGGGGTACGAGCAGTACTTC

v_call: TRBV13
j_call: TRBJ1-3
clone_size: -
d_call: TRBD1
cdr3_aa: CASSPGTASGNTIYF
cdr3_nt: TGTGCCAGCAGCCCCGGGACAGCCTCTGGAAACACCATATATTTT

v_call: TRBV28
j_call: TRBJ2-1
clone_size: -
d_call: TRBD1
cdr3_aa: CASNSGQLYNEQFF
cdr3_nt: TGTGCCAGCAATTCGGGACAGCTCTACAATGAGCAGTTCTTC

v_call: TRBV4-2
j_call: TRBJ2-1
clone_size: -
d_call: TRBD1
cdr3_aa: CASSQDPRGLDEQFF
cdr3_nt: TGTGCCAGCAGCCAAGATCCCAGGGGGCTGGATGAGCAGTTCTTC

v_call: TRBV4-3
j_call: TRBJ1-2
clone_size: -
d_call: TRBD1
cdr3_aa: CASSPSPGTGAREGGYTF
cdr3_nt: TGCGCCAGCAGCCCCTCCCCCGGGACAGGGGCCCGAGAGGGGGGCTACACCTTC

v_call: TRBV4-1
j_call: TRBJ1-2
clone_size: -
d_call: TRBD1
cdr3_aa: CASSPPGQGSDGYTF
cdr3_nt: TGCGCCAGCAGCCCTCCGGGACAGGGATCAGATGGCTACACCTTC

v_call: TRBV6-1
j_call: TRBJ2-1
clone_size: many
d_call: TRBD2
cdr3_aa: CASSPTSGSYNEQFF
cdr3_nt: TGTGCCAGCAGTCCAACTAGCGGCTCCTACAATGAGCAGTTCTTC

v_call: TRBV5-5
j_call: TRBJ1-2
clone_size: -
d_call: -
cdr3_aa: CASSFRPGNAYGYTF
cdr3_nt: TGTGCCAGCAGCTTCCGCCCGGGGAATGCCTATGGCTACACCTTC

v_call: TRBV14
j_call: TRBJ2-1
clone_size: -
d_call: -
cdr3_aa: CASSQFGGNNEQFF
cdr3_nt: TGTGCCAGCAGCCAATTCGGAGGGAACAATGAGCAGTTCTTC

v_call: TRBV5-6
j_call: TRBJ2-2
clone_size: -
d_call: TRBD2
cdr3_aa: CASSLWRGVRTGELFF
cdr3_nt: TGTGCCAGCAGCTTGTGGCGGGGGGTACGAACCGGGGAGCTGTTTTTT

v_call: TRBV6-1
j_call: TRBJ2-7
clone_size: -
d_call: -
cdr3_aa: CASSEQGYEQYF
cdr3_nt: TGTGCCAGCAGTGAACAGGGTTACGAGCAGTACTTC

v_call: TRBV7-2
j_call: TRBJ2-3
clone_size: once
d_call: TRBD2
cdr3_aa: CASSRLAGGGTDTQYF
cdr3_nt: TGTGCCAGCAGCCGTTTAGCGGGGGGAGGCACAGATACGCAGTATTTT

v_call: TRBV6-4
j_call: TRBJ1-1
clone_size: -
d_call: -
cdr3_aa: CASSTTENTEAFF
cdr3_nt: TGTGCCAGCAGTACGACAGAGAACACTGAAGCTTTCTTT

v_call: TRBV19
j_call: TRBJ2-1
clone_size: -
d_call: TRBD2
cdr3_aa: CASGTSGSSNEQFF
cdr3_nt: TGTGCCAGTGGAACTAGCGGGAGTTCGAATGAGCAGTTCTTC

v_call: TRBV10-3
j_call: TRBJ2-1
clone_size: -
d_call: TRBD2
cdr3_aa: CATEAGEGNEQFF
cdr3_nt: TGTGCCACCGAAGCGGGAGAGGGCAATGAGCAGTTCTTC

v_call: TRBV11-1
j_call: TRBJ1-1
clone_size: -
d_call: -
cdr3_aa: CASSLSRGTEAFF
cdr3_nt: TGTGCCAGCAGCTTATCGCGGGGCACTGAAGCTTTCTTT